Below are 19 T cell receptor beta chains sequenced from a single sample in a study of blood T cell repertoires in COVID-19. Libraries were prepared by immunoSEQ multiplex PCR; TCRdb keeps only in-frame clonotypes and omits some of them. This table has 90,000 to 100,000 clones, more than 75% appearing once. Sequences were obtained from peripheral blood. The receptors come from a human donor in a cohort sampled during active COVID-19.

V is TRBV5-1 and J is TRBJ1-1; D perhaps matches TRBD1 (6 bases). The CDR3 loop spans 20 amino acids. V lost 0 bases and J lost 1, with 25 bases in between. The germline gives CDR1 SGHRS, CDR2 YFSETQ. DNA of the CDR3: TGCGCCAGCAGCTTGGGGCGGGGGGTTACAGGGACGACTGGGAACACTGAAGCTTTCTTT. This translates into CASSLGRGVTGTTGNTEAFF. Combining the CDR3 with reference TRBV5-1 and TRBJ1-1 gives the whole variable domain KAGVTQTPRYLIKTRGQQVTLSCSPISGHRSVSWYQQTPGQGLQFLFEYFSETQRNKGNFPGRFSGRQFSNSRSEMNVSTLELGDSALYLCASSLGRGVTGTTGNTEAFFGQGTRLTVV.

This clone appeared a few times. The chain recombines TRBV5-1 with TRBJ1-4, with 11 bases that match TRBD1. CDR3 length equals 14 residues. Germline V lookup: CDR1 SGHRS, CDR2 YFSETQ. The ends lost 4 bases at V and 7 bases at J; junction bases unmatched: 3. DNA for the CDR3: TGCGCCAGCAGCCGGGACAGGGGGTTTGAAAAACTGTTTTTT. Its translation: CASSRDRGFEKLFF.

The J gene is TRBJ2-7, the V gene TRBV27; TRBD2 aligns across 10 bases. This CDR3 is 15 amino acids long. Unmatched junction bases numbered 8, after V lost 6 bases and J lost 3 bases. In germline, CDR1 is MNHEY, CDR2 SMNVEV (reference sequence). This CDR3 reads CASRTTSGNHYEQYF. DNA for the CDR3: TGTGCCAGCAGGACCACTAGCGGGAACCACTACGAGCAGTACTTC.

The gene calls are TRBV19 and TRBJ2-7, with TRBD1 matching 8 bases. The germline V gene has CDR1 LNHDA and CDR2 SQIVND (reference sequence). The CDR3 has 16 amino acids. The V segment lost 1 base and the J segment 2 bases; nucleotides outside the gene matches: 7. In DNA form, the CDR3 reads TGTGCCAGTAGTATAGGATCCGGGACAGGACCCTACGAGCAGTACTTC. It codes for CASSIGSGTGPYEQYF.

This chain links TRBV30 with TRBJ1-6; maybe TRBD1 (5 bases). CDR1 and CDR2 from the germline V gene are GTSNPN and SVGIG (reference sequence). The CDR3 runs 15 residues. With 2 bases removed from V and 11 bases from J, the gap between germline ends came to 19 bases. The CDR3 DNA reads as TGTGCCTGGAGTTCTTCGCCGGGACTTGGGACACCCCTCCACTTT. It translates to CAWSSSPGLGTPLHF.

V and J are TRBV28 and TRBJ1-5; 7 positions agree with TRBD1. Germline loops: CDR1 MDHEN, CDR2 SYDVKM. V shed 2 bases and J 7 bases; nucleotides not matched to a gene: 8. This CDR3 region has 15 residues. The CDR3 bases are TGTGCCAGCAGTTTAAGAGGGGGCTCGGGGCAGCCCCAGCATTTT. Translating gives CASSLRGGSGQPQHF.

This clone was observed once. This rearrangement joins TRBV2 to TRBJ2-1; 7 bases map to TRBD2. The CDR3 has 13 residues. CDR1 and CDR2 (germline): SNHLY, FYNNEI. With V trimmed by 5 bases and J by 5 bases, 3 bases remained unmatched. The CDR3 nucleotides read TGTGCCAGCAGTTGGGGGACTAACAATGAGCAGTTCTTC. The encoded protein is CASSWGTNNEQFF.

V and J are TRBV28 and TRBJ1-2; possibly TRBD1 for D (5 bases). Germline V CDR1 and CDR2: MDHEN, SYDVKM. This CDR3 is built from 12 residues. Trimming pared 6 bases from V and 4 bases from J, leaving 9 bases between. CDR3 sequence: CASRVQGYGYTF. The CDR3 nucleotides read TGTGCCAGCAGGGTCCAGGGCTATGGCTACACCTTC.

The sample holds a few counts of this clone. This chain connects TRBV10-3 to TRBJ1-1; D is possibly TRBD1 (5 bases). CDR3 size: 13 residues. In germline, CDR1 is ENHRY, CDR2 SYGVKD. Trimming cost V 11 bases and J 4 bases, with 17 bases left between them. The CDR3 bases are TGTGCCGTCCGGGACGGTAGCGGCACTGAAGCTTTCTTT. Translating it yields CAVRDGSGTEAFF.

This clone came up once. The rearrangement links TRBV3-1 (or the pseudogene TRBV3-2) to TRBJ1-1; D is undetermined. V lost 8 bases, J lost 1 base, and 14 bases lay in between. CDR1 and CDR2 (germline): LGHDT, YNNKEL (reference sequence). CDR3 size: 14 residues. CDR3 sequence (DNA): TGTGCCAGCTCCTACCTACGGGGGAACACTGAAGCTTTCTTT. Amino acid sequence: CASSYLRGNTEAFF.

This chain links TRBV6-5 with TRBJ1-4; 9 positions agree with TRBD1. The ends lost 6 bases at V and 4 bases at J; junction bases unmatched: 6. This CDR3 is built from 15 residues. CDR1 and CDR2 (germline): MNHEY, SVGAGI. CDR3 nucleotide sequence: TGTGCCAGCAGCTCGACAGGGGGACTTAATGAAAAACTGTTTTTT. Translating it yields CASSSTGGLNEKLFF.

The chain combines TRBV29-1 with TRBJ1-1, with 9 nucleotides matching TRBD1. The junction had 13 bases not matched to a gene; V was cut back by 4 bases and J by 10 bases. The CDR3 is 14 amino acids. Per the germline V gene, CDR1 is SQVTM and CDR2 is ANQGSEA. The CDR3, as DNA: TGCAGCGTTGGACCGGGACAGGGTCCACTCGGAGCTTTCTTT. Its protein product is CSVGPGQGPLGAFF.

The chain carries TRBV15 and TRBJ2-7; TRBD1 matches 9 bases. V was pared by 5 bases and J by 3 bases, with 11 bases of the junction left unmatched. The CDR3 runs to 16 residues. CDR1 and CDR2 (germline): LNHNV, YYDKDF (reference sequence). The CDR3 bases are TGTGCCACCAGCGCCATTAGGACAGGGGCGTTCTACGAGCAGTACTTC. This encodes CATSAIRTGAFYEQYF.

The V gene is TRBV12-3 or TRBV12-4, the J gene TRBJ2-7; TRBD1 aligns across 11 bases. The CDR3 totals 12 residues. Trimming at V came to 6 bases and at J to 6 bases, leaving 1 base not matched to a gene. The CDR3 loop reads CASRGTGGEQYF. The CDR3 DNA follows: TGTGCCAGCAGGGGGACAGGGGGCGAGCAGTACTTC.

The chain is built from TRBV5-4 and TRBJ1-2; the match to TRBD1 covers 7 bases. Per the germline V gene, CDR1 is SGHNT and CDR2 is YYREEE (reference sequence). The CDR3 consists of 13 residues. V was pared by 1 base and J by 3 bases, with 0 bases of the junction left unmatched. The CDR3 here is CASSLTGDYGYTF. The CDR3 DNA reads as TGTGCCAGCAGCTTGACAGGGGACTATGGCTACACCTTC. Together with reference TRBV5-4 and TRBJ1-2, the CDR3 gives the full variable domain: ETGVTQSPTHLIKTRGQQVTLRCSSQSGHNTVSWYQQALGQGPQFIFQYYREEENGRGNFPPRFSGLQFPNYSSELNVNALELDDSALYLCASSLTGDYGYTFGSGTRLTVV.

The V gene is TRBV30, the J gene TRBJ1-2; D gene uncertain. CDR3 length equals 12 residues. Per germline, CDR1 GTSNPN and CDR2 SVGIG (reference sequence). The V end was cut by 6 bases, the J end by 2 bases, with 10 bases between. As DNA, the CDR3 is TGTGCCTGTCACGCCCAGAACTATGGCTACACCTTC. As protein: CACHAQNYGYTF.

The rearrangement links TRBV29-1 to TRBJ2-2; 10 nucleotides match TRBD1. Germline V CDR1 and CDR2: SQVTM, ANQGSEA. The CDR3 length is 17 residues. With 4 bases clipped from V and 6 bases from J, the junction kept 14 bases outside the gene matches. The CDR3, as DNA: TGCAGCGTTGGATCCGGGACAGGGGCGGCCAAGGCCGGGGAGCTGTTTTTT. This translates into CSVGSGTGAAKAGELFF.

This clone was recorded only once. The chain links TRBV7-3 to TRBJ2-1, with D possibly matching TRBD2 (5 bases). This CDR3 has 16 amino acids. V gave up 1 base and J gave up 0 bases, with 10 bases separating them. Germline V gene data show CDR1 as SGHTA and CDR2 as FQGTGA. The CDR3 DNA reads as TGTGCCAGCAGCTTAAGGCCGGGAAGCTCCTACAATGAGCAGTTCTTC. It encodes CASSLRPGSSYNEQFF.

The V call is TRBV7-8, the J call TRBJ1-5; perhaps TRBD1 as D (5 bases). Per the germline V gene, CDR1 is SGHVS and CDR2 is FQNEAQ. Between the trimmed V and J ends, which lost 2 bases and 0 bases, there was a span of 8 bases. The CDR3 covers 15 residues. The CDR3, as DNA: TGTGCCAGCAGCTTATCGGGGGATAGCAATCAGCCCCAGCATTTT. Its translation is CASSLSGDSNQPQHF.